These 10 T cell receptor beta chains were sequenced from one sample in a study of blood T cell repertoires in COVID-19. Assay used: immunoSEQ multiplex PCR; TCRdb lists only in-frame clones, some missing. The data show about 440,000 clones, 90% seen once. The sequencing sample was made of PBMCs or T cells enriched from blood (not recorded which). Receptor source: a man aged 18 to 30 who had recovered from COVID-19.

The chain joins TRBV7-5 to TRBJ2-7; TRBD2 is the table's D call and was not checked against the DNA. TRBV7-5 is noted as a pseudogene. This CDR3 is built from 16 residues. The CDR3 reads CVRSLAERESSYEQYF. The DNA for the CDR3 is TGTGTCAGAAGCTTAGCTGAGCGGGAGTCGTCCTACGAGCAGTACTTC.

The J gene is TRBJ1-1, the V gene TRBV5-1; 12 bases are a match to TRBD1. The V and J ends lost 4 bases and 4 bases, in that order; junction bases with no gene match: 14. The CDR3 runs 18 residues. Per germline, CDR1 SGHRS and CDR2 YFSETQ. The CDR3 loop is CASSTEPGQGAMGTEAFF. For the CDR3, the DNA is TGCGCCAGCAGCACCGAACCGGGACAGGGGGCGATGGGCACTGAAGCTTTCTTT.

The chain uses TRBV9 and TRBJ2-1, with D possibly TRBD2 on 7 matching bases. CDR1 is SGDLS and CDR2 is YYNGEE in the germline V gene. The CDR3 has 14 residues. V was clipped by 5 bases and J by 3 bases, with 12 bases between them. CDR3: CASSEGGGYNEQFF. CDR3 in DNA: TGTGCCAGCAGTGAGGGAGGGGGCTACAATGAGCAGTTCTTC.

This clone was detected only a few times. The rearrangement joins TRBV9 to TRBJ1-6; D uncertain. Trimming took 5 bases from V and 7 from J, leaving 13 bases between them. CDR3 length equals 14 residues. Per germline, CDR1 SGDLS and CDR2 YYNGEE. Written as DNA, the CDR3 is TGTGCCAGCAGTGCCCAACCAGGAAATTCACCCCTCCACTTT. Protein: CASSAQPGNSPLHF.

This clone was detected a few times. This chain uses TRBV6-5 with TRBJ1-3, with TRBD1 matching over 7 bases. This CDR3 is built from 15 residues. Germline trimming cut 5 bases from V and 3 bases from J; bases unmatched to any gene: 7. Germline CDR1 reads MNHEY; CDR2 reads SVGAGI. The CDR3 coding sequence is TGTGCCAGCAGTAAAAACAGGGGCGGTGGAAACACCATATATTTT. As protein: CASSKNRGGGNTIYF.

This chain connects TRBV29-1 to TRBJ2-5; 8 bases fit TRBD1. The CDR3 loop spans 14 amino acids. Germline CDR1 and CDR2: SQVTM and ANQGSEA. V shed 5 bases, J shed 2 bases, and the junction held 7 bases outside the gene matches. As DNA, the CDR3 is TGCAGCGTTTTCGGACAGGGACAACAAGAGACCCAGTACTTC. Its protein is CSVFGQGQQETQYF.

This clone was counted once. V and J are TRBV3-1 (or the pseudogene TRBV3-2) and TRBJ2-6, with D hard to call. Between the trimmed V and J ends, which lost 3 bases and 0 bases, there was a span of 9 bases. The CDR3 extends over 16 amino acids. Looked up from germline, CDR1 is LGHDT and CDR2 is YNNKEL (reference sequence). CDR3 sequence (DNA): TGTGCCAGCAGCCAGTATCGGGTCTCTGGGGCCAACGTCCTGACTTTC. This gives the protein CASSQYRVSGANVLTF.

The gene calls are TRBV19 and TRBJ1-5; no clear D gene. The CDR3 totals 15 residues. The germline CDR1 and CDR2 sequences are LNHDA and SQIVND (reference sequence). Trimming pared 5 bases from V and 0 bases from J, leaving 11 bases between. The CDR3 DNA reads TGTGCCAGTAGTTGGAGGGTCGGTAGCAATCAGCCCCAGCATTTT. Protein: CASSWRVGSNQPQHF.

CDR3 sequence: CASSFRTGSPYNEQFF. CDR3 sequence (DNA): TGTGCCAGCAGCTTCCGGACCGGGAGCCCCTACAATGAGCAGTTCTTC. The chain carries TRBV11-2 and TRBJ2-1; weak D call: TRBD2 (6 bases). This CDR3 comprises 16 residues. Germline CDR1 and CDR2: SGHAT and FQNNGV. Trimming removed 3 bases from V and 2 bases from J, with 14 bases in between.

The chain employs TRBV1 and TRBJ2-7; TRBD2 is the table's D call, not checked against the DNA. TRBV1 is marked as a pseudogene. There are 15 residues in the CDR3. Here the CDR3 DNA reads TGCACCAGCAGCACCCCGCAGGAGGTAAGGTACGAGCAGTACTTC. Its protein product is CTSSTPQEVRYEQYF.